This T cell receptor beta chain emerged from a study of control samples from healthy donors and cancer patients. Repertoires were generated with immunoSEQ multiplex PCR, while TCRdb's copy carries only in-frame clones and drops some. The table has about 99,000 clones, roughly 91% seen once. Trimming cost V 2 bases and J 0 bases, with 6 bases left between them. The CDR3 sequence is 14 residues long. Germline V lookup: CDR1 MNHNS, CDR2 SASEGT. Sequencing input: PBMCs. The J gene is TRBJ2-3, the V gene TRBV6-1, with a tentative D call TRBD1 (5 bases). The clonotype comes from a man aged 55 to 70 with lung cancer. CDR3 amino acids: CASSERTSTDTQYF. CDR3 nucleotide sequence: TGTGCCAGCAGTGAAAGGACAAGCACAGATACGCAGTATTTT.